The rows below give T cell receptor beta chains drawn from one sample of a study of blood T cell repertoires in COVID-19. Data came from immunoSEQ multiplex PCR; TCRdb stores just in-frame clones and leaves some out. The data contain about 300,000 clones, around 86% of them singletons. The sequenced sample was peripheral blood. The receptors stem from a man aged 70-80 years with acute or convalescent COVID-19. The conserved cysteine and the conserved F or W are not part of the CDR3 here. A D gene is named only where the DNA matches it firmly.

CDR3 length | V gene | D gene | CDR3 protein
13 | TRBV16 | NA | ASSQSSGGGQPQH
12 | TRBV18 | NA | ASSRGGPNYGYT
12 | TRBV3-1/TRBV3-2 | NA | ASSQVGGRSPLH
11 | TRBV5-4 | TRBD1 | ASSVQGDQPQH
12 | TRBV5-1 | TRBD1 | ASSETGVETEAF
13 | TRBV5-1 | TRBD1 | ASSFRQGAYNEQF
13 | TRBV27 | TRBD2 | ASSNSGSSYNEQF
14 | TRBV24-1 | TRBD1 | AQTTRRGLGEYGYT
14 | TRBV5-1 | TRBD1 | ASSKGTELAKNIQY
12 | TRBV6-5 | TRBD2 | ASSPRGVNNEQF
15 | TRBV25-1 | TRBD1 | ASSETDRVSYNSPLH
12 | TRBV4-3 | NA | ASSQDAGDSRAF
13 | TRBV25-1 | NA | ASSVFGIRTDTQY
14 | TRBV12-5 | TRBD1 | ASGFPGQGAADTQY
14 | TRBV21-1 | NA | ASWCFGDALYNEQF
13 | TRBV19 | TRBD2 | ASSVLAGGSAEQY
13 | TRBV6-5 | TRBD2 | ASSYSAGGPDEQY
14 | TRBV7-9 | TRBD2 | ASSLGLAGSYNEQF
14 | TRBV9 | TRBD2 | ASSVGTSGSLDTQY
12 | TRBV20-1 | NA | SASNSGYEETQY
13 | TRBV5-1 | TRBD1 | ASSLQGGGYNEQF
14 | TRBV7-6 | NA | ASSPRGARTNEKLF
12 | TRBV28 | TRBD1 | ASRDRAFTGELF
13 | TRBV13 | TRBD2 | ASSWGLASIDTQY
12 | TRBV5-8 | NA | ASSLGGLNTEAF
12 | TRBV7-2 | TRBD1 | ASSLGTGAETQY
14 | TRBV2 | TRBD1 | ASSPNRGGQGQPQH
12 | TRBV19 | NA | ASSIGISNQPQH
10 | TRBV5-1 | NA | ASSFRGNEQF
12 | TRBV19 | TRBD2 | ASNGGTLTGELF
16 | TRBV4-2 | NA | ASSQDRYRWEVDYEQY
13 | TRBV28 | TRBD2 | ASSLSSGGTNEQF
11 | TRBV29-1 | NA | SVETGGGTEAF
12 | TRBV6-5 | NA | ASRPGTTNEKLF
12 | TRBV5-4 | TRBD1 | ASSARDRLYEQY
13 | TRBV29-1 | NA | SVNLGVMGTGELF
14 | TRBV20-1 | TRBD2 | SASGASGWSTDTQY
13 | TRBV10-2 | NA | ASLRGGSDTGELF
15 | TRBV5-1 | TRBD1 | ASKRDRAGYSNQPQH
12 | TRBV30 | NA | AWSKQTLNNEQF
13 | TRBV4-3 | NA | ASSQDTHGQTERH
10 | TRBV19 | NA | ASSDRNTEAF
13 | TRBV13 | TRBD1 | ASARGLANTGELF
13 | TRBV7-9 | NA | ASSLGAGAIYEQY
13 | TRBV18 | TRBD1 | ASSPLGGIRNEQF